The rows below give T cell receptor beta chains drawn from one sample of a study of T-cell memory formation after mild COVID-19. TCRdb called the 5' RACE reads again in MiXCR, with one record for every CDR3 protein. Counted here are 500,000 to 550,000 distinct CDR3 sequences, roughly 21% occurring once; the ten biggest clones make up around 12%. Sequences were obtained from PBMCs or a T cell subset sorted from them (not recorded which). The origin of the receptors is an adult woman who had mild COVID-19 (a few samples of this study predate the infection). Cell type and time point are not known. The CDR3 runs from the conserved cysteine through the conserved F or W. The order of the fields is D gene, V gene, J gene, clone size, CDR3 protein, CDR3 DNA. A D gene is named only where the DNA matches it firmly. Part of the rows lack a size; the others show once, few, many or a class for expanded clones.

NA	TRBV12-3/TRBV12-4	TRBJ2-7	NA	CASGYSYEQYF	TGTGCCAGCGGGTATTCCTACGAGCAGTACTTC
TRBD1	TRBV7-3	TRBJ2-3	NA	CASSRQGARDTQYF	TGTGCCAGCAGCAGACAGGGGGCGCGGGATACGCAGTATTTT
TRBD1	TRBV5-1	TRBJ1-1	many	CASSPGQGAGMNTEAFF	TGCGCCAGCAGCCCCGGGCAGGGGGCCGGGATGAACACTGAAGCTTTCTTT
TRBD2	TRBV5-1	TRBJ2-3	NA	CASNGSTGTSSDTQYF	TGCGCCAGCAATGGAAGTACCGGGACTAGCTCAGATACGCAGTATTTT
NA	TRBV21-1	TRBJ2-7	NA	CASSKVQSSYEQYF	TGTGCCAGCAGCAAAGTACAGAGCTCCTACGAGCAGTACTTC
NA	TRBV7-2	TRBJ2-7	many	CASSLVLAGGVPYEQYF	TGTGCCAGCAGCTTAGTCCTTGCAGGGGGGGTACCCTACGAGCAGTACTTC
TRBD1	TRBV7-6	TRBJ2-1	NA	CASSFGTGWYNEQFF	TGTGCCAGCAGCTTTGGGACAGGGTGGTACAATGAGCAGTTCTTC
NA	TRBV30	TRBJ2-7	NA	CAWSLNRAYEQYF	TGTGCCTGGAGTTTGAACAGAGCCTACGAGCAGTACTTC
NA	TRBV7-9	TRBJ2-1	many	CASSLGQVYNEQFF	TGTGCCAGCAGCTTAGGACAGGTCTACAATGAGCAGTTCTTC
TRBD2	TRBV10-3	TRBJ2-7	NA	CAISGAGLAEVYEQYF	TGTGCCATCAGTGGGGCCGGACTAGCGGAAGTCTACGAGCAGTACTTC
NA	TRBV5-5	TRBJ2-3	many	CASSPDVPSTDTQYF	TGTGCCAGCAGCCCCGACGTTCCTAGCACAGATACGCAGTATTTT
TRBD2	TRBV7-9	TRBJ2-1	NA	CASSFLAGSNNEQFF	TGTGCCAGCAGCTTTCTAGCGGGATCCAACAATGAGCAGTTCTTC
TRBD1	TRBV5-1	TRBJ2-2	NA	CASSEHRGRSGELFF	TGCGCCAGCAGCGAGCACAGGGGACGGTCCGGGGAGCTGTTTTTT
NA	TRBV20-1	TRBJ1-2	NA	CSATGASGYTF	TGCAGTGCGACCGGGGCTAGTGGCTACACCTTC
TRBD2	TRBV7-8	TRBJ2-1	few	CASSLGPAGGRNEQFF	TGTGCCAGCAGCTTAGGTCCAGCGGGGGGCCGCAATGAGCAGTTCTTC
NA	TRBV5-6	TRBJ2-7	NA	CASSRTISAEQYF	TGTGCCAGCTCACGGACGATTAGCGCGGAGCAGTACTTC
NA	TRBV9	TRBJ2-7	NA	CASSVGEGSYEQYF	TGTGCCAGCAGCGTAGGGGAAGGGTCCTACGAGCAGTACTTC
NA	TRBV18	TRBJ1-2	NA	CASSPFTTGGYTF	TGTGCCAGCTCACCATTTACGACGGGTGGCTACACCTTC
TRBD1	TRBV5-5	TRBJ2-7	few	CASSSQGGFGNEQYF	TGTGCCAGCAGCTCACAGGGGGGATTTGGGAACGAGCAGTACTTC
NA	TRBV18	TRBJ1-1	NA	CASSPRGVTRLDTEAFF	TGTGCCAGCTCACCACGGGGGGTCACTAGGCTAGACACTGAAGCTTTCTTT
NA	TRBV2	TRBJ1-4	few	CASSEARGGVRSRAEKLFF	TGTGCCAGCAGTGAAGCGAGAGGGGGGGTGCGAAGCCGTGCTGAAAAACTGTTTTTT
NA	TRBV7-9	TRBJ1-2	few	CASSLALRDGYGYTF	TGTGCCAGCAGCTTAGCGCTCCGGGACGGCTATGGCTACACCTTC
NA	TRBV4-3	TRBJ1-1	once	CASSQDLGVGDTEAFF	TGCGCCAGCAGCCAAGATCTAGGAGTCGGGGACACTGAAGCTTTCTTT
TRBD2	TRBV20-1	TRBJ2-1	few	CSAGFPGLVMGNEQFF	TGCAGTGCCGGGTTCCCGGGACTAGTAATGGGCAATGAGCAGTTCTTC
NA	TRBV20-1	TRBJ2-2	few	CSASPSYSGELFF	TGCAGTGCTAGCCCCTCGTACTCCGGGGAGCTGTTTTTT
TRBD1	TRBV18	TRBJ2-1	NA	CASSPPWTGPNEQFF	TGTGCCAGCTCACCACCGTGGACAGGACCCAATGAGCAGTTCTTC
TRBD1	TRBV7-3	TRBJ2-1	NA	CASSWTGDPGNEQFF	TGTGCCAGCAGCTGGACAGGAGACCCTGGCAATGAGCAGTTCTTC
TRBD1	TRBV24-1	TRBJ2-1	NA	CATSDLPGQGQFF	TGTGCCACCAGTGACCTCCCGGGACAGGGTCAGTTCTTC
TRBD2	TRBV2	TRBJ2-5	few	CASSEGTSGDRQETQYF	TGTGCCAGCAGTGAAGGGACTAGCGGGGACCGCCAAGAGACCCAGTACTTC
TRBD2	TRBV19	TRBJ2-1	few	CASSSRTGTSGYNEQFF	TGTGCCAGTAGTTCCCGTACCGGGACTAGCGGCTACAATGAGCAGTTCTTC
NA	TRBV12-3/TRBV12-4	TRBJ2-7	NA	CASGSSLLTRTLGEQYF	TGTGCCAGCGGCTCCTCCCTTTTGACTCGGACCCTAGGCGAGCAGTACTTC
NA	TRBV7-3	TRBJ1-2	NA	CASSSYDRTLYGYTF	TGTGCCAGCAGCTCGTACGACAGGACCCTCTATGGCTACACCTTC
NA	TRBV4-2	TRBJ2-7	many	CASSQVSRELYEQYF	TGTGCCAGCAGCCAAGTGTCCAGGGAGTTATACGAGCAGTACTTC